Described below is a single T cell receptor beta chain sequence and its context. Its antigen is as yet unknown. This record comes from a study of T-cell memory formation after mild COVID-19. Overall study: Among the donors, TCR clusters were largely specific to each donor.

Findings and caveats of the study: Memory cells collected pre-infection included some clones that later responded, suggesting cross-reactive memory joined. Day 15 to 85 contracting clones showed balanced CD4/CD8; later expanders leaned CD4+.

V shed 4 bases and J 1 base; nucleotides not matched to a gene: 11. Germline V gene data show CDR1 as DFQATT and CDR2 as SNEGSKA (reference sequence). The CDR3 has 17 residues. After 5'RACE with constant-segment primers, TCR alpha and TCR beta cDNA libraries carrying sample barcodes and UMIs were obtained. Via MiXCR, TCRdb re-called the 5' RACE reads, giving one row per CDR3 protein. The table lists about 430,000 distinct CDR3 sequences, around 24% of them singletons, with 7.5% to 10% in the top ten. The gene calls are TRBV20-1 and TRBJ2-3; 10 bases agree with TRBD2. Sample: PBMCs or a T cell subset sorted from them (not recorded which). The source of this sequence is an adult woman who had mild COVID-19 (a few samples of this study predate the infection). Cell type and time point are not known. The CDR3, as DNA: TGCAGTGCTATTACTCTAGCGGGGGCCGGAGGCACAGATACGCAGTATTTT. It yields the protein CSAITLAGAGGTDTQYF.